Included here is one T cell receptor beta chain sequence, with context. This entry comes from a study of OX40 agonist ivuxolimab in advanced cancers. Looking at the study overall: Three patients, one with hepatocellular carcinoma and two with cutaneous melanoma, responded partially.

The data were produced by immunoSEQ multiplex PCR, yet TCRdb's version contains in-frame clones alone and is incomplete. Of some 83,000 clones in the sample, over 90% were seen once. CDR3 length equals 14 residues. Between the trimmed V and J ends, which lost 6 bases and 5 bases, there was a span of 17 bases. In germline, CDR1 is MNHEY, CDR2 SMNVEV (reference sequence). The gene calls are TRBV27 and TRBJ2-7; D is possibly TRBD2 (7 bases). This clonotype was obtained from an adult with an advanced solid tumor such as melanoma, head and neck, liver or kidney cancer. This material consisted of CD4+ or CD8+ T cells sorted from blood, taken in a trial of the OX40 agonist ivuxolimab. The CDR3 coding sequence is TGTGCCAGCAGGGAACAGGGAGGGCGGGACGAGCAGTACTTC. It codes for CASREQGGRDEQYF.